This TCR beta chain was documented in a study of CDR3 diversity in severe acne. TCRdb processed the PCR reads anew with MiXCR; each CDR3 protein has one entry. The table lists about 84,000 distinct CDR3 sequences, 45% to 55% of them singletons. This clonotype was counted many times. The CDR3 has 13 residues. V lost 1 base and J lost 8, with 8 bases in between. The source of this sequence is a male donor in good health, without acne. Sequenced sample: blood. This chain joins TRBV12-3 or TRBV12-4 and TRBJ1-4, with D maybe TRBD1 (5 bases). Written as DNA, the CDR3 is TGTGCCAGCAGTTTAGGGGGGGGGGAAAAACTGTTTTTT. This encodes CASSLGGGEKLFF.